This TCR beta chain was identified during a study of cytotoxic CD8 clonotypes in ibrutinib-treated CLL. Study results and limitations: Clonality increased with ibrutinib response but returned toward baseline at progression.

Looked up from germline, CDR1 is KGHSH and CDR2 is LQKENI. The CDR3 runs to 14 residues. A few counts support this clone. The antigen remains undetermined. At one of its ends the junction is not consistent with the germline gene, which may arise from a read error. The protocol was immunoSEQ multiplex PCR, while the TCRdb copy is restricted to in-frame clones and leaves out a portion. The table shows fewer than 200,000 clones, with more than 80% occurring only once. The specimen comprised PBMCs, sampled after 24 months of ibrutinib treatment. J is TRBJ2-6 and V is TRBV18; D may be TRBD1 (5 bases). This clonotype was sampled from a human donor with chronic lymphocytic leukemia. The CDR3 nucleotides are TGTGCCAGCTCACCCCCGGGTGGGGCCAACCTCCTGACTTTC. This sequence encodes CASSPPGGANLLTF.